What follows describes a single TCR beta chain. The target antigen is unknown. The germline gives CDR1 SEHNR, CDR2 FQNEAQ (reference sequence). The CDR3 runs 18 residues. Between the trimmed V and J ends, which lost 6 bases and 0 bases, there was a span of 23 bases. This entry comes from a study of vaccination and CD4 T cells after COVID-19. The Oncomine TCR Beta short-read assay sequenced DNA from cultured CD4+ T cells. MiXCR, run by TCRdb on the PCR reads, gives a single entry per CDR3 protein. Of approximately 20,000 distinct CDR3 sequences detected, roughly 50% appear once; the ten largest clones hold roughly an eighth. Sample time point: late sampling 161 to 241 days after vaccination in a few convalescent patients. Documented treatment: approximately nine-day PBMC culture with coronavirus spike peptide pools or control peptides (ViraFEST assay).

Here the sequenced sample was CD4+ T cells from blood, cultured in vitro, taken about 7 months after SARS-CoV-2 vaccination. The chain uses TRBV7-9 and TRBJ1-1; D possibly corresponds to TRBD1 (6 bases). This sequence originates from a human donor who had recovered from COVID-19. This chain's CDR3 is CASRVPGTRPILNTEAFF. DNA for the CDR3: TGTGCCAGCAGGGTCCCCGGGACAAGACCGATCTTGAACACTGAAGCTTTCTTT.